The clone carrying this T cell receptor (beta chain) was seen repeatedly, ten times or more. This sample was included in a study of blood T cells in healthy people across ages. The use of a sample-barcoded 5' primer and a J-beta primer mix characterized a second PCR of roughly 6 to 11 cycles. TCRdb analysed the 5' RACE reads with MiXCR anew, one entry per CDR3 protein. The sample shows under 950,000 distinct CDR3 sequences, approximately 22% of them seen only once. Every sample yielded at least 6 million isolated PBMCs. Total RNA extracted from each sample amounted to at least 6 micrograms. The receptor was isolated from a man in his sixties or seventies in good health. The sample consisted of blood.

CDR3 DNA sequence: TGCAGCGTGGGGACAGGGGGCATTGGTAACTATGGCTACACCTTC. It codes for CSVGTGGIGNYGYTF. The chain combines TRBV29-1 with TRBJ1-2; 12 positions agree with TRBD1. V gave up 6 bases and J gave up 1 base; unmatched junction bases: 6. Germline-derived CDR1 and CDR2 are SQVTM and ANQGSEA. The CDR3 runs 15 residues.